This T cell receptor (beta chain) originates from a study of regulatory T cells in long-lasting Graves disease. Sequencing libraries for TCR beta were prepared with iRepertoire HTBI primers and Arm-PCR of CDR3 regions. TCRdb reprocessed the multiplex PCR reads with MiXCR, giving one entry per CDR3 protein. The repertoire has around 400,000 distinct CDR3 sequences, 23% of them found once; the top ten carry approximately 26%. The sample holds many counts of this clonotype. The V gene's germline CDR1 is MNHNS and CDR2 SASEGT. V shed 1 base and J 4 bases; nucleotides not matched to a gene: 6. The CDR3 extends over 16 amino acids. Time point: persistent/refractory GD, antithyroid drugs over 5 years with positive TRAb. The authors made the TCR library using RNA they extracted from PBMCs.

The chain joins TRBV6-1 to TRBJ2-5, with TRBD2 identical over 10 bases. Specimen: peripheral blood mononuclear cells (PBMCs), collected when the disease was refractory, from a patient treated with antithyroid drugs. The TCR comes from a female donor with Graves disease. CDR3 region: CASSEELAGVGETQYF. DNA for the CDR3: TGTGCCAGCAGTGAAGAGCTAGCGGGAGTTGGAGAGACCCAGTACTTC.